This record looks at one T cell receptor beta chain sequence and its context. This entry is derived from a study of blood T cell repertoires in COVID-19. Study-level information: T cells, B-cell-depleted T cells, or PBMCs provided the cDNA or gDNA that served as material.

Study processing details: Amplification of reference gene primers provided the estimated nucleated cell counts. TCRdb's copy holds only in-frame clones and misses some; the assay was immunoSEQ multiplex PCR. The DNA was the basis for D and trimming; V, J and clone size are from that table. This sample has roughly 380,000 clones, with around 87% found just once. This CDR3 region has 13 residues. With 8 bases removed from V and 1 base from J, the gap between germline ends came to 11 bases. Germline-derived CDR1 and CDR2 are SNHLY and FYNNEI. Recovered participants had two consecutive negative NP/OP PCR tests, healthcare professional clearance, or symptom resolution.

The sequence came from a man aged 25-45 years who had recovered from COVID-19. Sequencing input: PBMCs or T cells enriched from blood (not recorded which). J is TRBJ1-1 and V is TRBV2; D is uncertain. This chain's CDR3 is CASAKGENTEAFF. The CDR3 nucleotides are TGTGCCAGCGCAAAGGGAGAGAACACTGAAGCTTTCTTT.